Listed here are 23 T cell receptor beta chains from one sample, sequenced in a study of CD8+ T cells in alopecia areata. Sequencing relied on a cDNA template that was reverse transcribed from extracted RNA. The method was immunoSEQ multiplex PCR; TCRdb's version includes in-frame clones alone and lacks a portion of them. This table has 30,000 to 45,000 clones, nearly 55% appearing once. Several patients' sorted CD4+ cells yielded CD25+CD127- cells. Sample: CD4+ Tregs sorted from blood. The receptor set was obtained from a human donor with alopecia areata.

The rearrangement links TRBV9 to TRBJ1-6, with 7 bases aligning to TRBD1. Per germline, CDR1 SGDLS and CDR2 YYNGEE. Trimming at V came to 0 bases and at J to 3 bases, leaving 3 bases not matched to a gene. The CDR3 is made up of 16 amino acids. The CDR3 DNA sequence: TGTGCCAGCAGCGTAGCTCCAGGGGGCTATAATTCACCCCTCCACTTT. This gives the protein CASSVAPGGYNSPLHF.

This clone came up a few times. This chain uses TRBV10-3 with TRBJ2-3, with 11 nucleotides matching TRBD2. Germline CDR1 and CDR2: ENHRY and SYGVKD. The CDR3 spans 15 residues. V was clipped by 6 bases and J by 8 bases; unmatched bases: 10. The CDR3 protein is CAIRNSGGASGTQYF. The CDR3 nucleotides read TGTGCCATCAGGAATAGCGGGGGGGCCTCCGGTACGCAGTATTTT.

This chain uses TRBV25-1 with TRBJ1-1, with 8 nucleotides matching TRBD1. J lost 0 bases, V lost 4 bases, and 10 bases had no gene match. The CDR3 sequence is 17 residues long. The germline V gene encodes CDR1 MGHDK and CDR2 SYGVNS. The CDR3 DNA sequence: TGTGCCAGCAGTGCCCTACAGGGGGATGCTTTGAACACTGAAGCTTTCTTT. Encoded protein: CASSALQGDALNTEAFF.

This rearrangement joins TRBV2 to TRBJ2-1, with 11 bases aligning to TRBD2. V lost 5 bases and J lost 8; bases outside the gene matches: 5. The CDR3 totals 14 residues. CDR1 is SNHLY and CDR2 is FYNNEI in the germline V gene. Written as DNA, the CDR3 is TGTGCCAGCAGTCCTAGCGGGGGGACCGATGAGCAGTTCTTC. It is translated as CASSPSGGTDEQFF.

This clone has just a few counts. V is TRBV19 and J is TRBJ2-3; tentatively, D is TRBD1 or TRBD2 (5 bases each). The germline V gene has CDR1 LNHDA and CDR2 SQIVND (reference sequence). The CDR3 runs to 12 residues. V was clipped by 9 bases and J by 1 base, with 8 bases between them. Written as DNA, the CDR3 is TGTGCCAGCGGGACGCGCACAGATACGCAGTATTTT. Amino acids: CASGTRTDTQYF. Filled out from reference TRBV19 and TRBJ2-3, the complete variable domain reads DGGITQSPKYLFRKEGQNVTLSCEQNLNHDAMYWYRQDPGQGLRLIYYSQIVNDFQKGDIAEGYSVSREKKESFPLTVTSAQKNPTAFYLCASGTRTDTQYFGPGTRLTVL.

The gene calls are TRBV7-9 and TRBJ2-2, with 7 bases matching TRBD2. Germline trimming cut 1 base from V and 4 bases from J; bases unmatched to any gene: 3. The germline CDR1 and CDR2 sequences are SEHNR and FQNEAQ (reference sequence). This CDR3 is built from 15 residues. The CDR3 sequence is CASSLETGGTGELFF. For the CDR3, the DNA is TGTGCCAGCAGCTTAGAGACGGGGGGCACCGGGGAGCTGTTTTTT.

The V gene is TRBV4-3, the J gene TRBJ2-1; a possible D gene is TRBD1 (5 bases). The length of the CDR3 is 18 residues. Trimming took off 0 bases at V and 5 bases at J, with 20 bases between the two ends. Germline V lookup: CDR1 LGHNA, CDR2 YSLEER. The chain's CDR3 is CASSQEAGYWADNNEQFF. The CDR3 nucleotides read TGCGCCAGCAGCCAAGAGGCAGGGTATTGGGCAGACAACAATGAGCAGTTCTTC.

To note about this clone: Other DNA sequences in the same sample also yield this CDR3. The rearrangement links TRBV4-2 to TRBJ2-7; 10 nucleotides agree with TRBD1. Germline V CDR1 and CDR2: LGHNA, YNFKEQ. This CDR3 region has 14 residues. The ends lost 3 bases at V and 4 bases at J; junction bases unmatched: 3. The CDR3 DNA follows: TGTGCCAGCAGCCAGGGACAGGGGACGTACGAGCAGTACTTC. It is translated as CASSQGQGTYEQYF.

The rearrangement joins TRBV27 to TRBJ1-5, with TRBD1 matching over 9 bases. Unmatched junction bases numbered 9, after V lost 2 bases and J lost 7 bases. The CDR3 sequence is 16 residues long. The germline CDR1 and CDR2 sequences are MNHEY and SMNVEV (reference sequence). CDR3 sequence: CASSLLGQGVRQPQHF. The CDR3 DNA reads as TGTGCCAGCAGTTTACTGGGACAGGGTGTGAGACAGCCCCAGCATTTT.

In this sample, this clone turned up a few times. The rearrangement links TRBV5-1 to TRBJ2-7; no reliable D call. This CDR3 comprises 15 residues. V dropped 4 bases and J dropped 0 bases, with 14 bases sitting between them. Germline CDR1 is SGHRS and CDR2 is YFSETQ. The CDR3 loop is CASSISTGFSYEQYF. DNA for the CDR3: TGCGCCAGCAGCATATCGACTGGGTTCTCCTACGAGCAGTACTTC.

This clone was detected once. The chain couples TRBV5-1 to TRBJ2-5; TRBD1 matches at 8 bases. The last part of the DNA fits TRBJ2-7 better; the J call may be wrong. Germline CDR1 reads SGHRS; CDR2 reads YFSETQ. The CDR3 is made up of 14 amino acids. CDR3: CASGRTGNSYEQYF. The CDR3 coding sequence is TGCGCCAGCGGGCGGACAGGGAACTCCTACGAGCAGTACTTC.

This clone was seen a few times. V usage is TRBV5-1 and J usage is TRBJ2-1, with 8 bases identical to TRBD1. In germline, CDR1 is SGHRS, CDR2 YFSETQ. Unmatched junction bases numbered 19, after V lost 1 base and J lost 7 bases. This CDR3 comprises 19 residues. The CDR3 loop reads CASSLPKKTGGLSDNEQFF. In DNA, the CDR3 is TGCGCCAGCAGCTTGCCAAAGAAAACAGGGGGGCTAAGTGATAATGAGCAGTTCTTC.

Turning to this clone: An end of the junction does not agree with germline; a read error may underlie this. The V and J genes are TRBV7-9 and TRBJ2-3; D tentatively reads TRBD1 or TRBD2 (5 bases each). Germline CDR1 and CDR2: SEHNR and FQNEAQ (reference sequence). This CDR3 spans 14 amino acids. The CDR3 nucleotides are TGTGCCAGCAGCTTTTGGGGGAGCACAGGTACGCAGTATTTT. Residues: CASSFWGSTGTQYF.

This clone was seen only a few times. V and J are TRBV7-2 and TRBJ1-3, with D hard to call. The V gene's germline CDR1 is SGHTA and CDR2 FQGNSA. This CDR3 is 13 amino acids long. V was cut by 4 bases and J by 4 bases, with 8 bases left in between. The CDR3 bases are TGTGCCAGCAGCTCGCGGCCGGGAAACACCATATATTTT. It is translated as CASSSRPGNTIYF. Drawing the rest from reference TRBV7-2 and TRBJ1-3, the complete variable domain is GAGVSQSPSNKVTEKGKDVELRCDPISGHTALYWYRQSLGQGLEFLIYFQGNSAPDKSGLPSDRFSAERTGGSVSTLTIQRTQQEDSAVYLCASSSRPGNTIYFGEGSWLTVV.

The chain uses TRBV5-1 and TRBJ1-6; possibly TRBD1 for D (5 bases). The germline V and J ends were trimmed by 0 bases and 7 bases, with 14 bases remaining between them. The CDR3 spans 16 residues. The germline V gene has CDR1 SGHRS and CDR2 YFSETQ. CDR3 sequence (DNA): TGCGCCAGCAGCTTGGGCGTCGGGGGTTTAAATTCACCCCTCCACTTT. It specifies CASSLGVGGLNSPLHF. Supplemented by reference TRBV5-1 and TRBJ1-6, the full variable domain reads KAGVTQTPRYLIKTRGQQVTLSCSPISGHRSVSWYQQTPGQGLQFLFEYFSETQRNKGNFPGRFSGRQFSNSRSEMNVSTLELGDSALYLCASSLGVGGLNSPLHFGNGTRLTVT.

This clone is a singleton in its sample. The rearrangement joins TRBV18 to TRBJ2-7; weak D call: TRBD2 (5 bases). The V gene lost 3 bases and the J gene lost 6 bases, with 9 bases spanning the gap. The germline V gene has CDR1 KGHSH and CDR2 LQKENI. The CDR3 spans 12 residues. CDR3 bases: TGTGCCAGCTCACCCTTCGAGGGCGAGCAGTACTTC. Translation: CASSPFEGEQYF. The full variable domain, with the rest looked up from reference TRBV18 and TRBJ2-7, is NAGVMQNPRHLVRRRGQEARLRCSPMKGHSHVYWYRQLPEEGLKFMVYLQKENIIDESGMPKERFSAEFPKEGPSILRIQQVVRGDSAAYFCASSPFEGEQYFGPGTRLTVT.

The chain couples TRBV6-5 to TRBJ2-7; 8 nucleotides match TRBD1. With V trimmed by 6 bases and J by 2 bases, 6 bases remained unmatched. In germline, CDR1 is MNHEY, CDR2 SVGAGI. The CDR3 covers 14 residues. CDR3 coding DNA: TGTGCCAGCAGACCCCGGACAGGGACCTACGAGCAGTACTTC. It is translated as CASRPRTGTYEQYF.

This clone was detected only a few times. This chain links TRBV7-2 with TRBJ1-5, with 7 bases matching TRBD1. After removal of 5 bases from V and 5 bases from J, the junction contained 6 bases not matched to a gene. The CDR3 contains 14 residues. The germline CDR1 and CDR2 sequences are SGHTA and FQGNSA. CDR3 residues: CASSTRQGDQPQHF. The CDR3 DNA sequence: TGTGCCAGCAGCACCCGACAGGGAGATCAGCCCCAGCATTTT.

V and J are TRBV5-1 and TRBJ2-5; 8 nucleotides match TRBD1. J was trimmed by 2 bases and V by 4 bases; bases with no gene match: 4. This CDR3 spans 14 amino acids. The germline V gene has CDR1 SGHRS and CDR2 YFSETQ. Here the CDR3 DNA reads TGCGCCAGCAGCGTGGGACAGGTTCAAGAGACCCAGTACTTC. Its translation is CASSVGQVQETQYF.

The rearrangement uses TRBV7-2 and TRBJ2-2; D gene unclear. The CDR3 totals 11 residues. Germline V gene data show CDR1 as SGHTA and CDR2 as FQGNSA. V was clipped by 2 bases and J by 7 bases, with 2 bases between them. CDR3 amino acids: CASSLLGELFF. CDR3 DNA: TGTGCCAGCAGCTTACTCGGGGAGCTGTTTTTT.

The table lists this clone with a few counts. This sequence joins TRBV12-5 and TRBJ2-7, with 8 bases identical to TRBD1. Trimming at V came to 5 bases and at J to 2 bases, leaving 14 bases not matched to a gene. Looked up from germline, CDR1 is LGHNT and CDR2 is FRNRAP. The CDR3 is 17 amino acids. CDR3 region: CASGPYLRGRITYEQYF. In DNA form, the CDR3 reads TGTGCTAGTGGTCCTTACCTCAGGGGGCGAATTACCTACGAGCAGTACTTC.

V is TRBV7-2 and J is TRBJ1-6, with TRBD1 matching 8 bases. This CDR3 is built from 14 residues. Unmatched junction bases numbered 4, after V lost 5 bases and J lost 7 bases. The germline V gene has CDR1 SGHTA and CDR2 FQGNSA. The CDR3 sequence is CASSLDRVNSPLHF. The CDR3, as DNA: TGTGCCAGCAGCCTGGACAGGGTAAATTCACCCCTCCACTTT.

The rearrangement uses TRBV2 and TRBJ2-2, with D maybe TRBD2 (6 bases). The CDR3 has 13 residues. Germline loops: CDR1 SNHLY, CDR2 FYNNEI. Trimming shortened V by 6 bases and J by 4 bases, and 9 bases separated the two germline ends. The CDR3 loop is CASRWDSTGELFF. The CDR3 nucleotides are TGTGCCAGCAGATGGGACTCCACCGGGGAGCTGTTTTTT.